Listed below are T cell receptor beta chains from one sample, sequenced in a study of blood T cells in healthy people across ages. TCRdb used MiXCR to reprocess the 5' RACE reads, holding one entry per CDR3 protein. This repertoire shows 2 million or so distinct CDR3 sequences, about 50% found once; its top ten account for around 2.1%. Sequencing input: blood. The receptors shown here come from a woman aged 40 to 50 in good health. The CDR3 runs from the conserved cysteine through the conserved F or W. D genes are given only for firm matches. Rows give clone size only sometimes, using once, few, many, or a class for an expanded clone.

j_call: TRBJ1-1; d_call: TRBD1; v_call: TRBV20-1; clone_size: few; cdr3_nt: TGCAGTGCTAGTACCCGACAGGGAGGATCCGAAGCTTTCTTT; cdr3_aa: CSASTRQGGSEAFF
j_call: TRBJ2-7; d_call: NA; v_call: TRBV28; clone_size: few; cdr3_nt: TGTGCCAGCAGTTATGCCGTCGGGGTGTCCTACGAGCAGTACTTC; cdr3_aa: CASSYAVGVSYEQYF
j_call: TRBJ2-1; d_call: TRBD2; v_call: TRBV29-1; clone_size: few; cdr3_nt: TGCAGCGTTCCCCTAGCGGGGACCCTCAATGAGCAGTTCTTC; cdr3_aa: CSVPLAGTLNEQFF
j_call: TRBJ2-7; d_call: NA; v_call: TRBV10-3; clone_size: NA; cdr3_nt: TGTGCCATCAGTGTCCGGGACAAAGAGACCCGGTACTTC; cdr3_aa: CAISVRDKETRYF
j_call: TRBJ2-1; d_call: TRBD2; v_call: TRBV6-5; clone_size: NA; cdr3_nt: TGTGCCACCTGGGGGGGGAGCGAGCAGTTCTTC; cdr3_aa: CATWGGSEQFF
j_call: TRBJ2-1; d_call: TRBD1; v_call: TRBV11-3; clone_size: NA; cdr3_nt: TGTGCCAGCAGCCAAGCGACAGGGGCGAATGAGCAGTTCTTC; cdr3_aa: CASSQATGANEQFF
j_call: TRBJ2-7; d_call: TRBD1; v_call: TRBV6-6; clone_size: NA; cdr3_nt: TGTGCCAGCAGCCGACCCCCGGGACAGGGGTACGAGCAGTACTTC; cdr3_aa: CASSRPPGQGYEQYF
j_call: TRBJ2-5; d_call: TRBD2; v_call: TRBV12-3/TRBV12-4; clone_size: NA; cdr3_nt: TGTGCCAGCACCGCTTGGGGTCCAGGGTCCAGCGGGGGGGAAGCCCGAGAGACCCAGTACTTC; cdr3_aa: CASTAWGPGSSGGEARETQYF
j_call: TRBJ1-6; d_call: NA; v_call: TRBV7-9; clone_size: NA; cdr3_nt: TGTGCCAGCAGCTCCCCAGGCGGTGTCCGGTCACCCCTCCACTTT; cdr3_aa: CASSSPGGVRSPLHF
j_call: TRBJ2-5; d_call: NA; v_call: TRBV6-1; clone_size: NA; cdr3_nt: TGTGCCAGCAGTGAACTGGGATTGGTGACCCAGTACTTC; cdr3_aa: CASSELGLVTQYF
j_call: TRBJ2-6; d_call: NA; v_call: TRBV2; clone_size: many; cdr3_nt: TGTGCCAGCATGGGGGGCCTCCTCTCTGGGGCCAACGTCCTGACTTTC; cdr3_aa: CASMGGLLSGANVLTF
j_call: TRBJ2-1; d_call: TRBD1; v_call: TRBV7-2; clone_size: NA; cdr3_nt: TGTGCCAGCAGCTTCGAACAGGGGATACCCTACAATGAGCAGTTCTTC; cdr3_aa: CASSFEQGIPYNEQFF
j_call: TRBJ1-2; d_call: NA; v_call: TRBV12-3/TRBV12-4; clone_size: NA; cdr3_nt: TGTGCCAGCAGTTTAGCTAGAAGTGGCAGGGGTGACTATGGCTACACCTTC; cdr3_aa: CASSLARSGRGDYGYTF
j_call: TRBJ2-5; d_call: TRBD1; v_call: TRBV7-2; clone_size: many; cdr3_nt: TGTGCCAGCAGCTTAGTCTTGGGACAGGGGTGGGAGACCCAGTACTTC; cdr3_aa: CASSLVLGQGWETQYF
j_call: TRBJ2-5; d_call: TRBD2; v_call: TRBV7-2; clone_size: once; cdr3_nt: TGTGCCAGCAGCTTAAGTGCTAGCGGGGCGGGAGATGAGCAGTACTTC; cdr3_aa: CASSLSASGAGDEQYF
j_call: TRBJ1-2; d_call: NA; v_call: TRBV5-1; clone_size: NA; cdr3_nt: TGCGCCAACAGCGCCGGACAGAAGAACTATGGCTACACCTTC; cdr3_aa: CANSAGQKNYGYTF
j_call: TRBJ2-1; d_call: NA; v_call: TRBV20-1; clone_size: NA; cdr3_nt: TGCAGTGCTCGCCCCCCACAGGGTAAGCAGTTCTTC; cdr3_aa: CSARPPQGKQFF
j_call: TRBJ2-1; d_call: TRBD1; v_call: TRBV18; clone_size: NA; cdr3_nt: TGTGCCAGCTCACGGGGGACAGAGGAGGTCAATGAGCAGTTCTTC; cdr3_aa: CASSRGTEEVNEQFF
j_call: TRBJ1-5; d_call: NA; v_call: TRBV28; clone_size: few; cdr3_nt: TGTGCCAGCAGCCTCACAGGTTTCAGCAATCAGCCCCAGCATTTT; cdr3_aa: CASSLTGFSNQPQHF
j_call: TRBJ2-7; d_call: NA; v_call: TRBV20-1; clone_size: NA; cdr3_nt: TGCAGTGCTAGGACGACAGGCCGTTCCTACAATGAGCAGTACTTC; cdr3_aa: CSARTTGRSYNEQYF
j_call: TRBJ2-7; d_call: NA; v_call: TRBV2; clone_size: once; cdr3_nt: TGTGCCAGCAGCAGCCGCTTCTCTCCCTACGAGCAGTACTTC; cdr3_aa: CASSSRFSPYEQYF
j_call: TRBJ1-6; d_call: TRBD1; v_call: TRBV20-1; clone_size: NA; cdr3_nt: TGCAGTGCTCCCAAGGACAGGGGGCGGCAAAATTCACCCCTCCACTTT; cdr3_aa: CSAPKDRGRQNSPLHF